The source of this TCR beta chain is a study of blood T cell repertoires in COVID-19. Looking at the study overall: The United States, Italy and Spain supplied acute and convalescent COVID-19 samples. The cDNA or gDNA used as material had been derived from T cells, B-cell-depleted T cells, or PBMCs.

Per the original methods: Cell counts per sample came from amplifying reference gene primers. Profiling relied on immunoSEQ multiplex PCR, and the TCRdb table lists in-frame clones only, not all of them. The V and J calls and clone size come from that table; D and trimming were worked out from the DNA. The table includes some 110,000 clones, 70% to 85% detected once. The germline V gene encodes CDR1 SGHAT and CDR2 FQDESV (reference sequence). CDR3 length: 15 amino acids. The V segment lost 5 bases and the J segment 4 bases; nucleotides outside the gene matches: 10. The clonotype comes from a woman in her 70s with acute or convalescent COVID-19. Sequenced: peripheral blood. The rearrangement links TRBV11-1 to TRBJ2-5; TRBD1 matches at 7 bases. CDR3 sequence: CASSLNRGRAETQYF. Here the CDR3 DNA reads TGTGCCAGCAGCCTTAACAGGGGAAGGGCAGAGACCCAGTACTTC.